This is a list of T cell receptor beta chains from one sample in a study of cytomegalovirus exposure and HLA in healthy donors. TCRdb's copy holds only in-frame clones and misses some; the assay was immunoSEQ multiplex PCR. Among over 250,000 clones listed, 80% to 90% were seen once. Specimen: PBMCs. Receptors originate from a woman aged 18-29 years in good health and CMV-seronegative. CDR3s include the opening cysteine and the closing phenylalanine or tryptophan. Fields, in order: V gene, clone size, D gene, J gene, CDR3 DNA, CDR3 protein. D genes are given only for firm matches. For some rows the clone size is stated as once, few or many, or as a class when expanded; others skip it.

TRBV7-2,.,.,TRBJ1-2,TGTGCCAGCAGCCTCCTCGTTTTGTATGGCTACACCTTC,CASSLLVLYGYTF
TRBV5-1,.,TRBD1,TRBJ2-3,TGCGCCAGCAGCTGGGGGACAGCCCGCACAGATACGCAGTATTTT,CASSWGTARTDTQYF
TRBV14,.,.,TRBJ2-3,TGTGCCAGCAGCCAACCTTCCTGGCAGGGCCCCACAGATACGCAGTATTTT,CASSQPSWQGPTDTQYF
TRBV9,many,.,TRBJ1-1,TGTGCCAGCAGCGTAGCTTCCGGGCGGGGGGCTTTCTTT,CASSVASGRGAFF
TRBV10-1,.,.,TRBJ2-1,TGCGCCAGCAGTGAAATCCCCGCCGGCAATGAGCAGTTCTTC,CASSEIPAGNEQFF
TRBV19,once,TRBD1,TRBJ1-1,TGTGCCAGTAGCTCCAGGGGGTTCGGCACTGAAGCTTTCTTT,CASSSRGFGTEAFF
TRBV30,.,.,TRBJ2-5,TGTGCCTGGAATCTGACTCCGCAAGAGACCCAGTACTTC,CAWNLTPQETQYF
TRBV28,.,TRBD1,TRBJ1-4,TGTGCCAGCAGTTTAACAGGACAGGGGTATCGCGAAAAACTGTTTTTT,CASSLTGQGYREKLFF
TRBV5-1,.,.,TRBJ1-1,TGCGCCAGCAGCCCACCCTCGACAGGAGTTGGCACTGAAGCTTTCTTT,CASSPPSTGVGTEAFF
TRBV20-1,.,.,TRBJ1-1,TGCAGTGCCTCAGGGGATGTTGAAGCTTTCTTT,CSASGDVEAFF
TRBV10-1,.,.,TRBJ2-3,TGCGCCAGCAGTGAGCCCCCGGGGATTGGACAGTATTTT,CASSEPPGIGQYF
TRBV25-1,.,.,TRBJ2-7,TGTGCCAGCAGTGAGGCGGGGACCTACGAGCAGTACTTC,CASSEAGTYEQYF
TRBV4-3,.,.,TRBJ1-2,TGCGCCAGCAGCCCCGGGGGGGAGGGGAATGGCTACACCTTC,CASSPGGEGNGYTF
TRBV18,.,.,TRBJ1-1,TGTGCCAGCTCACCAACGACAGCTTACAACACTGAAGCTTTCTTT,CASSPTTAYNTEAFF
TRBV2,.,TRBD1,TRBJ1-1,TGTGCCAGCAGTGAAGTAATAGGCCGGGACAGTGAAGCTTTCTTT,CASSEVIGRDSEAFF
TRBV29-1,.,TRBD2,TRBJ2-3,TGCAGCGTTGGGACCGGGACTAGCGGCACAGATACGCAGTATTTT,CSVGTGTSGTDTQYF
TRBV28,.,.,TRBJ1-5,TGTGCCAGCAGTTTATATGCAGGGCTATCCAATCAGCCCCAGCATTTT,CASSLYAGLSNQPQHF
TRBV5-1,.,TRBD1,TRBJ1-5,TGCGCCAGCAGCTTGGACCCCCGGGACAGGGGGCGCGAAATCAATCAGCCCCAGCATTTT,CASSLDPRDRGREINQPQHF
TRBV10-3,.,TRBD1,TRBJ2-7,TGTGCCATCAGAGGGACAGACCACTACGAGCAGTACTTC,CAIRGTDHYEQYF
TRBV6-5,.,TRBD1,TRBJ2-7,TGTGCCAGCAGTCCCGGGACAGGGGTTCACGAGCAGTACTTC,CASSPGTGVHEQYF
TRBV7-9,.,TRBD1,TRBJ2-7,TGTGCCAGCAGCTTAGTTGGGACAGGGGGCCACGAGCAGTACTTC,CASSLVGTGGHEQYF
TRBV7-2,.,.,TRBJ1-4,TGTGCCAGCAGCTTTTCAGGGGCAACTAATGAAAAACTGTTTTTT,CASSFSGATNEKLFF
TRBV7-9,few,TRBD1,TRBJ1-1,TGTGCCAGCAGCCAGACAGGGCAGGGTGAAGCTTTCTTT,CASSQTGQGEAFF
TRBV5-6,.,.,TRBJ2-1,TGTGCCAGCAGCTTGAGAAGAGATCCTCGGGAGCAGTTCTTC,CASSLRRDPREQFF
TRBV7-8,.,TRBD1,TRBJ2-7,TGTGCCAGCAGCTTGGACAGGTCCTCCTACGAGCAGTACTTC,CASSLDRSSYEQYF
TRBV5-1,.,TRBD2,TRBJ2-7,TGCGCCAGCAGTCCCACCCGAAGCGGGAGGGGGCTGTACGAGCAGTACTTC,CASSPTRSGRGLYEQYF
TRBV4-2,.,.,TRBJ2-3,TGTGCCAGCAGCCAGACCACTAGGGATTTGGCAGATACGCAGTATTTT,CASSQTTRDLADTQYF
TRBV9,.,TRBD1,TRBJ1-1,TGTGCCAGCAGCGGAGGGACAGGGGGGATCACTGAAGCTTTCTTT,CASSGGTGGITEAFF
TRBV28,.,TRBD1,TRBJ1-5,TGTGCCAGCAATTTCAGGGACAGGGACCATCAGCCCCAGCATTTT,CASNFRDRDHQPQHF
TRBV5-1,once,TRBD1,TRBJ1-5,TGCGCCAGCAAACAGGGGGCTGGAAATCAGCCCCAGCATTTT,CASKQGAGNQPQHF
TRBV5-1,.,TRBD1,TRBJ1-1,TGCGCCAGCAGCTTGGAATTGACAGGGAAAGCTTTCTTT,CASSLELTGKAFF
TRBV12-1,.,.,TRBJ1-4,TGTGCCAGCAAAAAGTCAGGGGCAACTAATGAAAAACTGTTTTTT,CASKKSGATNEKLFF
TRBV27,.,.,TRBJ2-4,TGTGCCAGCAGTTTAGGTCAAAGGGGCCAAAACATTCAGTACTTC,CASSLGQRGQNIQYF